These 15 T cell receptor beta chains share one sample of origin, sequenced in a study of T cell changes during pregnancy in multiple sclerosis. TCRdb keeps only in-frame clones here, not all; method: immunoSEQ multiplex PCR. The repertoire includes 40,000 to 50,000 clones, under 90% of them detected once, and 0.55% to 0.75% sits in the top ten. Sequenced here: CD4+ T cells from peripheral blood mononuclear cells, sampled before pregnancy. These receptors were taken from a female donor with multiple sclerosis, enrolled in a pregnancy study.

The rearrangement uses TRBV28 and TRBJ1-2; no firm D call. This CDR3 is 11 amino acids long. Trimming stripped 5 bases from V and 4 bases from J, with 5 bases between. Germline-derived CDR1 and CDR2 are MDHEN and SYDVKM. The chain's CDR3 is CASSLSYGYTF. As DNA, the CDR3 is TGTGCCAGCAGTCTGTCCTATGGCTACACCTTC.

V gene TRBV1 combines with J gene TRBJ1-2; the table names TRBD1, a call not compared with the DNA. TRBV1 is given as a pseudogene. The CDR3 is 15 amino acids. The CDR3: CTSSQDQGRGYGYTF. The CDR3 DNA reads as TGCACCAGCAGCCAAGATCAAGGCAGGGGGTATGGCTACACCTTC.

The chain couples TRBV4-1 to TRBJ2-4, with D unresolved. The germline gives CDR1 MGHRA, CDR2 YSYEKL. V was clipped by 0 bases and J by 0 bases, with 9 bases between them. The CDR3 length is 16 residues. CDR3 nucleotides: TGCGCCAGCAGCCAAGATAAATCCCTAGCCAAAAACATTCAGTACTTC. Amino acid sequence: CASSQDKSLAKNIQYF.

The V call is TRBV5-1, the J call TRBJ2-3; D not certain. Germline CDR1 is SGHRS and CDR2 is YFSETQ. The CDR3 runs to 15 residues. Trimming shortened V by 1 base and J by 4 bases, and 13 bases separated the two germline ends. The CDR3 DNA is TGCGCCAGCAGCTTGAACGGCATCGGAGCAGATACGCAGTATTTT. It codes for CASSLNGIGADTQYF. Based on the CDR3 plus reference TRBV5-1 and TRBJ2-3, the full variable domain is KAGVTQTPRYLIKTRGQQVTLSCSPISGHRSVSWYQQTPGQGLQFLFEYFSETQRNKGNFPGRFSGRQFSNSRSEMNVSTLELGDSALYLCASSLNGIGADTQYFGPGTRLTVL.

On this clone itself: At one end the junction does not follow the germline gene, possibly because of a read error. The V and J genes are TRBV30 and TRBJ1-2; the D is unclear. From germline, CDR1 is GTSNPN and CDR2 SVGIG (reference sequence). The CDR3 totals 13 residues. The CDR3 DNA follows: TGTGCCTGGAACCGCCTCCTACAACCGGGAGTCCACTTC. Translated, it gives CAWNRLLQPGVHF. The full variable domain, its missing parts supplied by reference TRBV30 and TRBJ1-2, is SQTIHQWPATLVQPVGSPLSLECTVEGTSNPNLYWYRQAAGRGLQLLFYSVGIGQISSEVPQNLSASRPQDRQFILSSKKLLLSDSGFYLCAWNRLLQPGVHFGSGTRLTVV.

J is TRBJ2-5 and V is TRBV11-2; 8 bases align to TRBD2. The CDR3 runs 16 residues. Trimming took 11 bases from V and 2 from J; bases not matched to a gene: 16. Germline-derived CDR1 and CDR2 are SGHAT and FQNNGV. This chain's CDR3 is CAAGGESGSLQETQYF. CDR3 bases: TGTGCCGCCGGGGGGGAAAGCGGGAGCCTGCAAGAGACCCAGTACTTC.

The V gene is TRBV7-9, the J gene TRBJ2-6; D unclear. Germline V gene data show CDR1 as SEHNR and CDR2 as FQNEAQ (reference sequence). The V gene lost 4 bases and the J gene lost 1 base, with 8 bases spanning the gap. CDR3 length: 15 amino acids. CDR3 sequence (DNA): TGTGCCAGCAGCTCCCCCCTATCTGGGGCCAACGTCCTGACTTTC. This codes for CASSSPLSGANVLTF.

The chain joins TRBV30 to TRBJ2-7; D is perhaps TRBD2 (7 bases). Germline lookup yields CDR1 GTSNPN and CDR2 SVGIG (reference sequence). CDR3 size: 14 residues. V lost 4 bases and J lost 5, with 18 bases in between. The CDR3, as DNA: TGTGCCTGGATCGGGGGCGGGAGAATCCACGAGCAGTACTTC. It translates to CAWIGGGRIHEQYF.

The chain is built from TRBV4-2 and TRBJ2-1; 13 bases are a match to TRBD2. This CDR3 has 17 residues. Germline loops: CDR1 LGHNA, CDR2 YNFKEQ. V trimming: 4 bases; J trimming: 7 bases; junction bases outside the gene matches: 10. CDR3 in amino acids: CASSRESGTSGINEQFF. The DNA for the CDR3 is TGTGCCAGCAGCCGGGAGTCCGGGACTAGCGGGATAAATGAGCAGTTCTTC.

The V gene is TRBV11-3, the J gene TRBJ2-2, with 7 nucleotides matching TRBD1. V gave up 6 bases and J gave up 4 bases; unmatched junction bases: 17. Looked up from germline, CDR1 is SGHNT and CDR2 is YENEEA. This CDR3 is 18 amino acids long. In DNA form, the CDR3 reads TGTGCCAGCAGTATGAGCCAATCCGGGACAGCGACCACCGGGGAGCTGTTTTTT. Encoded protein: CASSMSQSGTATTGELFF.

The chain combines TRBV7-2 with TRBJ1-1; weak D call: TRBD1 (6 bases). Trimming removed 5 bases from V and 8 bases from J, with 15 bases in between. Germline CDR1 and CDR2: SGHTA and FQGNSA. The length of the CDR3 is 13 residues. The chain's CDR3 is CASSPAGATEAFF. CDR3 in DNA: TGTGCCAGCAGCCCGGCGGGGGCGACGGAAGCTTTCTTT.

V is TRBV5-4 and J is TRBJ1-4, with D possibly being TRBD1 (5 bases). Germline V lookup: CDR1 SGHNT, CDR2 YYREEE (reference sequence). The length of the CDR3 is 15 residues. Trimming cost V 0 bases and J 7 bases, with 13 bases left between them. The CDR3: CASSLAGQGFEKLFF. CDR3 nucleotides: TGTGCCAGCAGCTTGGCAGGGCAGGGCTTTGAAAAACTGTTTTTT. Full variable domain (remainder filled in from reference TRBV5-4 and TRBJ1-4): ETGVTQSPTHLIKTRGQQVTLRCSSQSGHNTVSWYQQALGQGPQFIFQYYREEENGRGNFPPRFSGLQFPNYSSELNVNALELDDSALYLCASSLAGQGFEKLFFGSGTQLSVL.

This sequence joins TRBV5-4 and TRBJ2-1; D perhaps matches TRBD1 (6 bases). Germline V lookup: CDR1 SGHNT, CDR2 YYREEE (reference sequence). The germline V and J ends were trimmed by 0 bases and 4 bases, with 17 bases remaining between them. The CDR3 has 17 amino acids. The CDR3 protein is CASSLGGRGLEYNEQFF. CDR3 in DNA: TGTGCCAGCAGCTTGGGGGGCAGGGGCCTCGAATACAATGAGCAGTTCTTC.

The chain couples TRBV7-9 to TRBJ1-4; 11 bases agree with TRBD1. With 5 bases clipped from V and 1 base from J, the junction kept 9 bases outside the gene matches. The CDR3 is 18 residues long. Germline loops: CDR1 SEHNR, CDR2 FQNEAQ (reference sequence). This CDR3 is CASSHGQGAIVTNEKLFF. The DNA of the CDR3 is TGTGCCAGCAGCCACGGACAGGGGGCGATTGTAACTAATGAAAAACTGTTTTTT.

The chain carries TRBV18 and TRBJ2-3, with 11 nucleotides matching TRBD2. CDR3 length: 17 amino acids. V was pared by 2 bases and J by 0 bases, with 4 bases of the junction left unmatched. Germline V lookup: CDR1 KGHSH, CDR2 LQKENI. The DNA of the CDR3 is TGTGCCAGCTCACCATTTTCTAGCGGGGGGAGCACAGATACGCAGTATTTT. This gives the protein CASSPFSSGGSTDTQYF.